Presented here are 32 T cell receptor beta chains from one specimen sequenced in a study of cytomegalovirus exposure and HLA in healthy donors. 13 Jbeta primers and 60 Vbeta primers were used for the PCR. TCRdb's table, derived via immunoSEQ multiplex PCR, lists solely in-frame clones and lacks some. The sample holds 130,000 to 150,000 clones; just under 85% are singletons and the top ten take roughly 4.5%. Material for sequencing was PBMCs. The receptors come from a man aged 35 to 55 in good health and CMV-seropositive.

The sample holds one count of this clone. The V gene is TRBV7-9, the J gene TRBJ1-2, with no clear D. V lost 5 bases to trimming and J lost 8 bases, with 6 bases between them. This CDR3 contains 10 residues. CDR1 is SEHNR, CDR2 FQNEAQ, per germline (reference sequence). CDR3 DNA: TGTGCCAGCAGCGCCACAGGCTACACCTTC. Protein: CASSATGYTF.

V gene TRBV5-6 combines with J gene TRBJ2-1, with TRBD2 matching over 10 bases. In germline, CDR1 is SGHDT, CDR2 YYEEEE. V dropped 3 bases and J dropped 13; count of bases not matched to a gene: 10. The CDR3 sequence is 14 residues long. The CDR3 region is CASSSGTSELPQFF. The DNA of the CDR3 is TGTGCCAGCAGCTCCGGGACTAGCGAACTACCCCAGTTCTTC.

The chain employs TRBV16 and TRBJ1-1; perhaps TRBD1 as D (6 bases). V was clipped by 4 bases and J by 4 bases, with 10 bases between them. CDR3 size: 13 residues. Germline values: CDR1 KGHSY, CDR2 FQNENV. CDR3 bases: TGTGCCAGCAGCCCACAGGGTGGCACTGAAGCTTTCTTT. Translating it yields CASSPQGGTEAFF. Using reference TRBV16 and TRBJ1-1 for the parts outside the CDR3, the full variable domain is GEEVAQTPKHLVRGEGQKAKLYCAPIKGHSYVFWYQQVLKNEFKFLISFQNENVFDETGMPKERFSAKCLPNSPCSLEIQATKLEDSAVYFCASSPQGGTEAFFGQGTRLTVV.

CDR3 sequence: CATSRDSRNYGYTF. CDR3 coding DNA: TGTGCCACCAGCAGAGATAGCAGAAACTATGGCTACACCTTC. This chain links TRBV15 with TRBJ1-2; D remains ambiguous. Germline CDR1 reads LNHNV; CDR2 reads YYDKDF (reference sequence). The germline V and J ends were trimmed by 0 bases and 2 bases, with 7 bases remaining between them. CDR3 size: 14 residues.

The chain links TRBV18 to TRBJ2-1, with a tentative D call TRBD1 (6 bases). Trimming stripped 8 bases from V and 2 bases from J, with 19 bases between. Germline CDR1 is KGHSH and CDR2 is LQKENI. CDR3 size: 16 residues. In nucleotides, the CDR3 is TGTGCCAGCCAGCCAGACGGCAGGGGAGCCTACAATGAGCAGTTCTTC. This translates into CASQPDGRGAYNEQFF.

The genes are TRBV21-1 and TRBJ1-1; the D segment call TRBD1 is taken from the table without a DNA check. TRBV21-1 is reported as a pseudogene. The CDR3 covers 21 residues. The CDR3 bases are TGTGCCAGCAGCAAAGTACAGGCGGACAAGGACAGGCGCTTTATGAACACTGAAGCTTTCTTT. Translated, it gives CASSKVQADKDRRFMNTEAFF.

This clone was counted once. This chain joins TRBV30 and TRBJ2-7; D is perhaps TRBD2 (5 bases). There are 11 residues in the CDR3. CDR1 is GTSNPN and CDR2 is SVGIG in the germline V gene (reference sequence). V lost 0 bases and J lost 9, with 9 bases in between. The CDR3 protein is CAWSVLGVQYF. Written as DNA, the CDR3 is TGTGCCTGGAGTGTACTCGGGGTGCAGTACTTC.

This chain joins TRBV7-6 and TRBJ1-3; D gene unclear. CDR1 SGHVS and CDR2 FNYEAQ come from the germline V gene. The CDR3 extends over 17 amino acids. V lost 5 bases, J lost 0 bases, and 17 bases lay in between. CDR3 sequence: CASSLGRGFISGNTIYF. The CDR3 coding sequence is TGTGCCAGCAGCCTCGGACGGGGTTTCATCTCTGGAAACACCATATATTTT.

The chain carries TRBV4-1 and TRBJ2-7, with 7 bases fitting TRBD2. CDR3 size: 17 residues. CDR1 MGHRA and CDR2 YSYEKL come from the germline V gene. Unmatched junction bases numbered 13, after V lost 1 base and J lost 4 bases. The CDR3: CASSQAKVGLVRYEQYF. The CDR3 DNA reads as TGCGCCAGCAGCCAAGCTAAAGTTGGACTAGTTAGGTACGAGCAGTACTTC.

This chain links TRBV15 with TRBJ2-3; D ambiguous. CDR1 is LNHNV, CDR2 YYDKDF, per germline (reference sequence). This CDR3 contains 16 residues. V lost 0 bases to trimming and J lost 2 bases, with 12 bases between them. CDR3 region: CATSRDVNTLTDTQYF. The CDR3 DNA sequence: TGTGCCACCAGCAGAGATGTTAATACTCTCACAGATACGCAGTATTTT. Full variable domain (outside the CDR3, taken from reference TRBV15 and TRBJ2-3): DAMVIQNPRYQVTQFGKPVTLSCSQTLNHNVMYWYQQKSSQAPKLLFHYYDKDFNNEADTPDNFQSRRPNTSFCFLDIRSPGLGDTAMYLCATSRDVNTLTDTQYFGPGTRLTVL.

V and J are TRBV7-3 and TRBJ2-7, with 11 positions matching TRBD2. The end of the DNA fits TRBJ2-1 better, so the J call may be wrong. The germline V gene encodes CDR1 SGHTA and CDR2 FQGTGA. This CDR3 is built from 16 residues. The CDR3 protein is CASSRDGTSGYNEQFF. CDR3 in DNA: TGTGCCAGCAGCCGCGACGGGACTAGCGGATACAATGAGCAGTTCTTC.

This chain connects TRBV11-3 to TRBJ2-5; D is perhaps TRBD2 (5 bases). This CDR3 has 14 amino acids. Germline CDR1 and CDR2: SGHNT and YENEEA. The germline V and J ends were trimmed by 5 bases and 5 bases, with 15 bases remaining between them. The CDR3 region is CASSPLGGGETQYF. CDR3 coding DNA: TGTGCCAGCAGCCCCCTCGGAGGCGGGGAGACCCAGTACTTC.

The gene calls are TRBV19 and TRBJ1-1, with D maybe TRBD1 (5 bases). Trimming pared 5 bases from V and 8 bases from J, leaving 15 bases between. CDR3 size: 13 residues. Germline loops: CDR1 LNHDA, CDR2 SQIVND (reference sequence). The CDR3 sequence is CASSQQGTPEAFF. DNA for the CDR3: TGTGCCAGTAGTCAGCAGGGAACACCCGAAGCTTTCTTT.

Details on this clone: The sample contains more than one DNA sequence encoding this CDR3. The chain joins TRBV9 to TRBJ1-4; the D is unclear. Per germline, CDR1 SGDLS and CDR2 YYNGEE. V was trimmed by 1 base and J by 7 bases, leaving 11 bases between them. The CDR3 is 14 residues long. The CDR3 DNA is TGTGCCAGCAGCGTAACGAGCGGCGGTGAAAAACTGTTTTTT. Residues: CASSVTSGGEKLFF.

The gene calls are TRBV2 and TRBJ2-3; D is possibly TRBD2 (6 bases). Trimming shortened V by 9 bases and J by 1 base, and 11 bases separated the two germline ends. Looked up from germline, CDR1 is SNHLY and CDR2 is FYNNEI. The CDR3 is 13 residues long. CDR3 region: CASSWRGTDTQYF. The DNA of the CDR3 is TGTGCCAGTTCTTGGAGGGGCACAGATACGCAGTATTTT. Filled out from reference TRBV2 and TRBJ2-3, the complete variable domain reads EPEVTQTPSHQVTQMGQEVILRCVPISNHLYFYWYRQILGQKVEFLVSFYNNEISEKSEIFDDQFSVERPDGSNFTLKIRSTKLEDSAMYFCASSWRGTDTQYFGPGTRLTVL.

The chain recombines TRBV10-3 with TRBJ1-2; 8 bases fit TRBD1. The length of the CDR3 is 14 residues. Trimming cost V 10 bases and J 5 bases; bases outside gene matches: 12. Per germline, CDR1 ENHRY and CDR2 SYGVKD. Here the CDR3 reads CANSAGTGVYGYTF. In DNA form, the CDR3 reads TGTGCCAACTCGGCCGGGACAGGTGTATATGGCTACACCTTC.

The chain has TRBV7-9 and TRBJ1-5; 8 nucleotides agree with TRBD1. There are 13 residues in the CDR3. Trimming at V came to 4 bases and at J to 7 bases, leaving 3 bases not matched to a gene. Germline-derived CDR1 and CDR2 are SEHNR and FQNEAQ (reference sequence). The CDR3 reads CASSSQGVQPQHF. In DNA form, the CDR3 reads TGTGCCAGCAGCTCACAGGGGGTGCAGCCCCAGCATTTT.

V gene TRBV18 combines with J gene TRBJ2-5; 7 bases are shared with TRBD2. Trimming at V came to 3 bases and at J to 2 bases, leaving 9 bases not matched to a gene. The germline V gene has CDR1 KGHSH and CDR2 LQKENI. The CDR3 length is 16 residues. CDR3 nucleotide sequence: TGTGCCAGCTCACCGTGGGCGGCGGGGGAGCAAGAGACCCAGTACTTC. Encoded protein: CASSPWAAGEQETQYF.

The chain joins TRBV29-1 to TRBJ2-1; D is perhaps TRBD2 (6 bases). This CDR3 has 15 amino acids. The V end lost 6 bases, the J end lost 0 bases, and 15 bases lay between the germline ends. CDR1 and CDR2 (germline): SQVTM, ANQGSEA. The CDR3: CSVTGDSSSYNEQFF. Written as DNA, the CDR3 is TGCAGCGTCACCGGGGACTCTAGCTCCTACAATGAGCAGTTCTTC.

The J gene is TRBJ1-1, the V gene TRBV29-1, with D possibly TRBD1 on 5 matching bases. The length of the CDR3 is 13 residues. From germline, CDR1 is SQVTM and CDR2 ANQGSEA. V dropped 6 bases and J dropped 3 bases, with 14 bases sitting between them. This CDR3 reads CSVRGGEYTEAFF. The CDR3 region has the DNA TGCAGCGTCCGGGGAGGGGAGTACACTGAAGCTTTCTTT.

V is TRBV10-3 and J is TRBJ2-4; a possible D gene is TRBD2 (6 bases). V was cut by 3 bases and J by 0 bases, with 6 bases left in between. The CDR3 runs 14 residues. CDR1 ENHRY and CDR2 SYGVKD come from the germline V gene. The CDR3 sequence is CAISEAGAKNIQYF. The CDR3 bases are TGTGCCATCAGTGAAGCGGGAGCCAAAAACATTCAGTACTTC.

The CDR3 region is CASSFLPGQGYGYTF. The DNA of the CDR3 is TGCGCCAGCAGCTTTCTCCCTGGACAGGGCTATGGCTACACCTTC. This chain uses TRBV5-1 with TRBJ1-2; the match to TRBD1 covers 8 bases. The junction had 7 bases not matched to a gene; V was cut back by 2 bases and J by 4 bases. This CDR3 has 15 amino acids. Germline lookup yields CDR1 SGHRS and CDR2 YFSETQ.

The chain joins TRBV2 to TRBJ1-4, with D possibly TRBD1 on 6 matching bases. The germline CDR1 and CDR2 sequences are SNHLY and FYNNEI. V was trimmed by 5 bases and J by 5 bases, leaving 12 bases between them. The CDR3 contains 14 residues. CDR3 sequence reads: CASSPDRRNEKLFF. As DNA, the CDR3 is TGTGCCAGCAGTCCTGACAGGAGGAATGAAAAACTGTTTTTT. The full variable domain, rest sourced from reference TRBV2 and TRBJ1-4, is EPEVTQTPSHQVTQMGQEVILRCVPISNHLYFYWYRQILGQKVEFLVSFYNNEISEKSEIFDDQFSVERPDGSNFTLKIRSTKLEDSAMYFCASSPDRRNEKLFFGSGTQLSVL.

The chain joins TRBV5-1 to TRBJ2-7, with D unresolved. CDR3 length: 14 residues. The germline V gene encodes CDR1 SGHRS and CDR2 YFSETQ. Trimming removed 0 bases from V and 2 bases from J, with 9 bases in between. The CDR3 loop reads CASSLGVPTYEQYF. CDR3 nucleotides: TGCGCCAGCAGCTTGGGAGTACCTACCTACGAGCAGTACTTC.

The chain links TRBV18 to TRBJ1-3, with 7 bases aligning to TRBD1. CDR3 length equals 17 residues. J lost 0 bases, V lost 0 bases, and 5 bases had no gene match. The germline V gene has CDR1 KGHSH and CDR2 LQKENI. CDR3 loop: CASSPPRQGFSGNTIYF. CDR3 nucleotide sequence: TGTGCCAGCTCACCACCCCGACAGGGCTTCTCTGGAAACACCATATATTTT.

The V gene is TRBV11-2, the J gene TRBJ1-2; D perhaps matches TRBD1 (5 bases). The V gene's germline CDR1 is SGHAT and CDR2 FQNNGV. Trimming removed 4 bases at V and 5 bases at J, with 20 bases between. CDR3 length equals 16 residues. The DNA of the CDR3 is TGTGCCAGCAGCTCTTATAGCGGGACGGAAGTTTATGGCTACACCTTC. Its protein product is CASSSYSGTEVYGYTF.

The chain joins TRBV7-2 to TRBJ1-2; D possibly corresponds to TRBD1 (5 bases). The CDR3 length is 14 residues. Trimming left V 0 bases short and J 2 bases short, with 7 bases between. Germline CDR1 reads SGHTA; CDR2 reads FQGNSA. CDR3 region: CASSLAEGNYGYTF. The CDR3 nucleotides are TGTGCCAGCAGCTTAGCGGAGGGGAACTATGGCTACACCTTC.

V is TRBV28 and J is TRBJ2-7; perhaps TRBD1 as D (5 bases). The CDR3 sequence is 12 residues long. Trimming removed 11 bases at V and 0 bases at J, with 11 bases between. Per germline, CDR1 MDHEN and CDR2 SYDVKM. The DNA of the CDR3 is TGTGCCGCGTCCAGGGACTCCTACGAGCAGTACTTC. Its translation is CAASRDSYEQYF.

V gene TRBV6-1 combines with J gene TRBJ2-6, with D possibly being TRBD1 (5 bases). Between the trimmed V and J ends, which lost 9 bases and 0 bases, there was a span of 12 bases. This CDR3 spans 15 amino acids. Germline lookup yields CDR1 MNHNS and CDR2 SASEGT. CDR3 bases: TGTGCCAGTGGGGCGGCCCACTCTGGGGCCAACGTCCTGACTTTC. Translation gives CASGAAHSGANVLTF.

This chain uses TRBV19 with TRBJ1-1; TRBD1 agrees at 7 bases. This CDR3 has 14 amino acids. In germline, CDR1 is LNHDA, CDR2 SQIVND (reference sequence). V dropped 6 bases and J dropped 1; count of bases not matched to a gene: 5. The CDR3 DNA follows: TGTGCCAGTAGGATGGCAGGGGGGAACACTGAAGCTTTCTTT. Amino acid sequence: CASRMAGGNTEAFF.

The genes are TRBV9 and TRBJ2-6; tentative D call: TRBD1 (6 bases). Germline values: CDR1 SGDLS, CDR2 YYNGEE. Trimming took 3 bases from V and 2 from J, leaving 18 bases between them. The CDR3 has 18 amino acids. CDR3 nucleotides: TGTGCCAGCAGCGCCCCACAGGGTAGGGTTCCTGGGGCCAACGTCCTGACTTTC. Protein: CASSAPQGRVPGANVLTF.

The V gene is TRBV28, the J gene TRBJ1-1, with 9 bases aligning to TRBD1. The germline V gene encodes CDR1 MDHEN and CDR2 SYDVKM. The CDR3 has 13 amino acids. V shed 6 bases and J 7 bases; nucleotides not matched to a gene: 6. The CDR3 loop is CASSQQGAVEAFF. The CDR3 region has the DNA TGTGCCAGCAGCCAACAGGGGGCAGTTGAAGCTTTCTTT.